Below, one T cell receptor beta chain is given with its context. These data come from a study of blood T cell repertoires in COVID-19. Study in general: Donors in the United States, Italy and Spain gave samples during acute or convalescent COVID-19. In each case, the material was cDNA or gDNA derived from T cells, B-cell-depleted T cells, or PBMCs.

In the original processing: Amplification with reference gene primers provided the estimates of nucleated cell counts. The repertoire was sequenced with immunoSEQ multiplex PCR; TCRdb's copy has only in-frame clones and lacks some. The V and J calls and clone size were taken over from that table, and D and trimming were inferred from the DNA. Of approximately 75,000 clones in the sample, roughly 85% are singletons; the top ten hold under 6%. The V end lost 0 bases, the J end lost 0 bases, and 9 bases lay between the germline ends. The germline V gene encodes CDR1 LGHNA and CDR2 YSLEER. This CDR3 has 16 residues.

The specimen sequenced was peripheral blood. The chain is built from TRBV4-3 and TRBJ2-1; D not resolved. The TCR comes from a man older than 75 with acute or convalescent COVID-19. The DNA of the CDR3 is TGCGCCAGCAGCCAAGATCTAAGGAGCTCCTACAATGAGCAGTTCTTC. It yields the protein CASSQDLRSSYNEQFF.